The clone carrying this TCR beta chain showed up just once. The sample is drawn from a study of control samples from healthy donors and cancer patients. The assay was immunoSEQ multiplex PCR, and TCRdb's table has in-frame clones only and misses some. The table lists under 55,000 clones, around 90% of them singletons. CDR3 length: 15 residues. After removal of 2 bases from V and 3 bases from J, the junction contained 2 bases not matched to a gene. CDR1 is SGHVS, CDR2 FQNEAQ, per germline. Material: PBMCs. The gene calls are TRBV7-8 and TRBJ2-1; 9 nucleotides agree with TRBD1. The receptor was isolated from a woman aged 40-49 years with head and neck cancer. CDR3 protein: CASSLTGQGYNEQFF. CDR3 bases: TGTGCCAGCAGCTTAACGGGACAGGGCTACAATGAGCAGTTCTTC.